Sequencing of this TCR beta chain was carried out in a study of blood T cell repertoires in COVID-19. V dropped 8 bases and J dropped 8 bases, with 18 bases sitting between them. Germline-derived CDR1 and CDR2 are MNHEY and SMNVEV (reference sequence). The CDR3 consists of 14 residues. Original analysis: The authors estimated nucleated cell counts from reference gene primer amplification. Sequencing used immunoSEQ multiplex PCR; TCRdb keeps in-frame clones, though not all of them. The V and J calls and clone size are taken from that table; D and trimming were inferred from the DNA. The sample carries about 89,000 clones, roughly 80% recorded once.

Sequenced sample: peripheral blood. This receptor was obtained from a human donor in a cohort sampled during active COVID-19. This chain uses TRBV27 with TRBJ1-4; possibly TRBD1 for D (5 bases). This chain's CDR3 is CASSRQFLGEKLFF. For the CDR3, the DNA is TGTGCCAGCTCCCGACAGTTCTTGGGGGAAAAACTGTTTTTT.